The source of this T cell receptor (beta chain) is a study of PD-L1 blockade in urothelial cancer (dated 2017 in TCRdb). Regarding the research as a whole: Therapy was started in the mid-2010s for all patients, and atezolizumab 1,200 mg was administered intravenously every 3 weeks. About 90% of the 29 patients were identified as males with urothelial cancer of bladder origin, and a prior smoking history was reported by 18 of 29 patients. An ECOG performance status of 0 or 1 was recorded for the patients, and 0 to 3 prior chemotherapy regimens had been received by the patients. Blood samples were analyzed at two time points: 3 weeks after treatment start (second dose) and 6 weeks after treatment start. A median of about 140,000 T cells and 83,000 or so unique TCRs was obtained from blood samples, and a median clonality of 0.080 was observed. An exploratory multi-omic analysis was conducted of the somatic, immune and clinical correlates of response to PD-L1 blockade with atezolizumab in urothelial cancer. Pretreatment tumor samples, along with matched peripheral blood serially collected before and after atezolizumab treatment, were subjected to TCR sequencing. Durable clinical benefit was defined as a progression-free survival longer than 6 months, and TCR features were additionally tested against progression-free survival and overall survival. Whole exome sequencing and RNA sequencing of pretreatment tumors were performed alongside TCR sequencing in the same patients. Durable clinical benefit was achieved by nine patients and was not achieved by 20 patients. Around 30 patients had pretreatment blood TCR-seq, some 25 had at least one posttreatment blood collection, and some 25 had tumor TCR-seq. The investigation overall reported the following: A pretreatment peripheral blood TCR clonality below the median was linked to improved progression-free and overall survival. Among patients with durable benefit, tumor-associated TCR clones showed greater expansion in peripheral blood 3 weeks after treatment started (n ≈ 21, p = 0.022). Because of the small sample size (n ≈ 31) and the many exploratory analyses performed, the results are intended to be regarded as hypothesis-generating.

Details on this clone: Its target antigen remains unknown. No quality values exist for individual bases; no much larger clone is one base distant.

Taken with the paper, the label for time point translates to: peripheral blood 6 weeks after treatment start. The cohort included 29 patients with locally advanced or metastatic urothelial carcinoma who were treated at Memorial Sloan Kettering on a trial protocol. Peripheral blood mononuclear cells were collected pretreatment and during treatment, at between 1 and 8 total time points per patient. The Qiagen DNeasy Blood extraction kit was used to purify genomic DNA from total PBMCs and from tumor samples. Collected pretreatment and during treatment, PBMCs were isolated and stored as previously described. Synthetic TCR analog templates were spiked into each PCR so that absolute template abundance could be estimated from read counts. TCRbeta CDR3 regions were amplified from genomic DNA with bias-controlled V and J gene primers using the immunoSEQ assay. Sequencing of rearranged TCRbeta segments was done at approximately 20X coverage. From the authors' description of their analysis: Clustering was used to correct sequencing errors, and CDR3s were annotated against IMGT to assign V, D and J genes. Downstream analyses used only productive TCRbeta rearrangements and left out out-of-frame or stop-codon sequences. Clonality was computed as one minus Shannon entropy normalized by the log of the number of unique productive sequences. Fisher's exact test with Benjamini-Hochberg correction, at a threshold of adjusted p below 0.01, was used to find clones that differed between time points or between blood and tumor. TCRdb limited this immuneACCESS table to in-frame rearrangements with V and J called. A share of clones is missing; checked studies link under half to unresolved V genes, and the rest is unexplained. V and J calls and clone size are those listed in that table; D and trimming were worked out from the DNA. Recorded for this sample are about 130,000 clones; around 88% of them occurred a single time. 2.4% of the sample goes to the ten largest clones.

The germline V gene specifies SGHAT as CDR1 and FQNNGV as CDR2. The CDR3 measures 14 amino acids from cysteine to phenylalanine. The CDR3 DNA has 42 bases and is translated from base 1. The germline V and J ends show losses of 3 bases and 4 bases respectively, and no gene match explains 6 bases of the junction. The source of this sequence is a man aged 45-65 years with urothelial cancer. The V and J segments used are TRBV11-2 and TRBJ2-7; the junction holds 7 bases that match TRBD2. This material consisted of PBMCs, taken around atezolizumab (anti-PD-L1) treatment. The nucleotide sequence reads as follows: TGTGCCAGCAGCTTCAGCGGGATTCTTTACGAGCAGTACTTC. This yields the protein CASSFSGILYEQYF. This CDR3, with the reference TRBV11-2 and TRBJ2-7 proteins standing in past its ends, gives the full variable domain EAGVAQSPRYKIIEKRQSVAFWCNPISGHATLYWYQQILGQGPKLLIQFQNNGVVDDSQLPKDRFSAERLKGVDSTLKIQPAKLEDSAVYLCASSFSGILYEQYFGPGTRLTVT.